What follows are 8 T cell receptor beta chains derived from one specimen sequenced in a study of shared clonotypes between healthy human individuals. Generated by immunoSEQ multiplex PCR, the TCRdb table keeps only in-frame clones and is missing some. Of 750,000 to 1,000,000 clones in the sample, roughly 92% were seen once. Positive CCR7 selection of CD45RO-negative cells yielded the naive CD8 cells, and terminally differentiated effector memory CD45RA+ cells were excluded. Sequences were obtained from naive CD8+ T cells sorted from blood. The receptors come from a man younger than 45 in good health.

CDR3 region: CASSPLTGLTYEQYF. The CDR3 coding sequence is TGTGCCAGCAGCCCCCTGACCGGACTAACCTACGAGCAGTACTTC. This chain connects TRBV14 to TRBJ2-7; D possibly corresponds to TRBD2 (6 bases). The CDR3 spans 15 residues. V shed 4 bases and J shed 2 bases, with 15 bases lying between them. Looked up from germline, CDR1 is SGHDN and CDR2 is FVKESK.

As DNA, the CDR3 is TGTGCCAGCAGCGTATCGGTCGTAACTGAAGCTTTCTTT. This encodes CASSVSVVTEAFF. The chain links TRBV9 to TRBJ1-1; D is unresolved. Germline assignment: CDR1 SGDLS and CDR2 YYNGEE. The CDR3 runs 13 residues. The germline V and J ends were trimmed by 1 base and 5 bases, with 9 bases remaining between them. Based on the CDR3 plus reference TRBV9 and TRBJ1-1, the full variable domain is DSGVTQTPKHLITATGQRVTLRCSPRSGDLSVYWYQQSLDQGLQFLIQYYNGEERAKGNILERFSAQQFPDLHSELNLSSLELGDSALYFCASSVSVVTEAFFGQGTRLTVV.

For the CDR3, the DNA is TGCAGCGTTGGCCGGTTAGGCGAGCAGTACTTC. Translated: CSVGRLGEQYF. V and J are TRBV29-1 and TRBJ2-7; no clear D gene. This CDR3 has 11 amino acids. The germline V gene encodes CDR1 SQVTM and CDR2 ANQGSEA. Trimming pared 4 bases from V and 6 bases from J, leaving 10 bases between.

The V call is TRBV19, the J call TRBJ2-7; D ambiguous. Germline V gives CDR1 LNHDA, CDR2 SQIVND (reference sequence). V lost 3 bases and J 1 base, leaving 7 bases between the germline ends. This CDR3 region has 13 residues. CDR3: CASSIGKSYEQYF. DNA for the CDR3: TGTGCCAGTAGTATTGGGAAGTCCTACGAGCAGTACTTC.

On this clone: Other DNA sequences of this sample code for an identical CDR3. V usage is TRBV28 and J usage is TRBJ2-7; D is ambiguous. Germline V gene data show CDR1 as MDHEN and CDR2 as SYDVKM. Trimming stripped 2 bases from V and 5 bases from J, with 1 base between. This CDR3 region has 10 residues. In nucleotides, the CDR3 is TGTGCCAGCAGTTTAGACGAGCAGTACTTC. Translation gives CASSLDEQYF.

V gene TRBV5-1 combines with J gene TRBJ2-1; no clear D gene. Germline V CDR1 and CDR2: SGHRS, YFSETQ. V lost 1 base and J 5 bases, leaving 13 bases between the germline ends. This CDR3 has 15 amino acids. The DNA of the CDR3 is TGCGCCAGCAGCTTGTGGAATATGGGAAACAATGAGCAGTTCTTC. Translated: CASSLWNMGNNEQFF.

The CDR3 DNA sequence: TGTGCCAGCAGTTTGGGGGCAGCCACTGAAGCTTTCTTT. Translated: CASSLGAATEAFF. The V call is TRBV27, the J call TRBJ1-1; D may be TRBD1 (6 bases). The CDR3 sequence is 13 residues long. The V end lost 3 bases, the J end lost 4 bases, and 9 bases lay between the germline ends. From germline, CDR1 is MNHEY and CDR2 SMNVEV (reference sequence).

The chain carries TRBV10-3 and TRBJ1-1; D remains unclear. The CDR3 is made up of 15 amino acids. CDR1 is ENHRY and CDR2 is SYGVKD in the germline V gene. V lost 0 bases, J lost 0 bases, and 8 bases lay in between. CDR3 DNA: TGTGCCATCAGTGAGTCGACATCCCTGAACACTGAAGCTTTCTTT. Translation gives CAISESTSLNTEAFF.